This note documents a single T cell receptor (beta chain) sequence. What it binds is unknown. The data originate from a study of T cell responses to AZD1222 COVID-19 vaccine. Germline V gene lookup returns CDR1 SGHRS and CDR2 YFSETQ. The CDR3 loop spans 12 amino acids. V lost 0 bases, J lost 2 bases, and 2 bases lay in between. Study-wide results and caveats: Baseline seropositivity occurred in only a handful of AZD1222 recipients. At 160-218 and 743-854, vaccine-associated CD4 TCRs were dominant, and they spanned spike. Increases in Spike-specific TCR breadth and depth were seen after two AZD1222 doses.

Profiling relied on immunoSEQ multiplex PCR, and the TCRdb table lists in-frame clones only, not all of them. In the table there are 110,000 or so clones, 86% of which are singletons. This TCR was recovered from an adult who received the AZD1222 COVID-19 vaccine. The V and J genes are TRBV5-1 and TRBJ1-2; D gene uncertain. The source was peripheral blood, collected 28 days after the second AZD1222 dose. CDR3 sequence (DNA): TGCGCCAGCAGCTTGGAAAACTATGGCTACACCTTC. Amino acid sequence: CASSLENYGYTF.